This is a list of T cell receptor beta chains from one sample in a study of shared clonotypes between healthy human individuals. The table came from immunoSEQ multiplex PCR; TCRdb's copy has only in-frame clones and leaves some out. The table has 650,000 to 800,000 clones, just under 75% seen once. The sample taken for sequencing was memory CD4+ T cells sorted from blood. The receptors stem from a woman aged 30 to 39 in good health. Both conserved end residues are part of each CDR3. Fields, in order: CDR3 length, D gene, J gene, V gene, clone size, CDR3 DNA, CDR3 protein. A D gene is named only where the DNA matches it firmly. Expanded clones are given a class, and other clones once, few, many or no size at all.

len: 16; d_gene: TRBD2; j_gene: TRBJ2-1; v_gene: TRBV5-1; abundance: many; CDR3nt: TGCGCCAGCGGCCAGAGCAGCGGGGGCTCCTACAATGAGCAGTTCTTC; CDR3aa: CASGQSSGGSYNEQFF
len: 15; d_gene: -; j_gene: TRBJ1-1; v_gene: TRBV6-1; abundance: -; CDR3nt: TGTGCCAGCAGTGAGGTATTTTCCTTGAACACTGAAGCTTTCTTT; CDR3aa: CASSEVFSLNTEAFF
len: 15; d_gene: TRBD1; j_gene: TRBJ2-3; v_gene: TRBV19; abundance: -; CDR3nt: TGTGCCAGTAGTACCCCGGGACAGGGTCAAGATACGCAGTATTTT; CDR3aa: CASSTPGQGQDTQYF
len: 13; d_gene: -; j_gene: TRBJ1-2; v_gene: TRBV27; abundance: -; CDR3nt: TGTGCCAGCAGCTTAGCCGACAACTATGGCTACACCTTC; CDR3aa: CASSLADNYGYTF
len: 15; d_gene: TRBD1; j_gene: TRBJ2-7; v_gene: TRBV27; abundance: -; CDR3nt: TGTGCCAGCAGTTTGCGGCTGGACAGGTCCTACGAGCAGTACTTC; CDR3aa: CASSLRLDRSYEQYF
len: 12; d_gene: -; j_gene: TRBJ1-1; v_gene: TRBV25-1; abundance: many; CDR3nt: TGTGCCAGCAGTGACAGTAACACTGAAGCTTTCTTT; CDR3aa: CASSDSNTEAFF
len: 16; d_gene: -; j_gene: TRBJ2-7; v_gene: TRBV11-2; abundance: -; CDR3nt: TGTGCCAGCAGCTTAGCCCTTATAGTGGGGCCTGGCGAGCAGTACTTC; CDR3aa: CASSLALIVGPGEQYF
len: 15; d_gene: TRBD1; j_gene: TRBJ2-3; v_gene: TRBV4-2; abundance: -; CDR3nt: TGTGCCAGCAGCCGGGGACAGGGTGAGGGGGATACGCAGTATTTT; CDR3aa: CASSRGQGEGDTQYF
len: 11; d_gene: -; j_gene: TRBJ2-5; v_gene: TRBV20-1; abundance: -; CDR3nt: TGCAGTGCCAATCAAAAGGAGACCCAGTACTTC; CDR3aa: CSANQKETQYF
len: 13; d_gene: -; j_gene: TRBJ1-1; v_gene: TRBV5-1; abundance: -; CDR3nt: TGCGCCACCGCGATCCGGGGGGACACTGAAGCTTTCTTT; CDR3aa: CATAIRGDTEAFF
len: 12; d_gene: -; j_gene: TRBJ2-5; v_gene: TRBV11-2; abundance: -; CDR3nt: TGTGCCAGCAGCCCGGCGGGCGAGACCCAGTACTTC; CDR3aa: CASSPAGETQYF
len: 14; d_gene: TRBD2; j_gene: TRBJ2-7; v_gene: TRBV28; abundance: -; CDR3nt: TGTGCCAGCACTCTGGGACTAGCGGGAGACGAGCAGTACTTC; CDR3aa: CASTLGLAGDEQYF
len: 19; d_gene: TRBD2; j_gene: TRBJ2-1; v_gene: TRBV4-2; abundance: -; CDR3nt: TGTGCCAGCAGCCAAGATTGGCTAGCGGGAGGGAACGGCTACAATGAGCAGTTCTTC; CDR3aa: CASSQDWLAGGNGYNEQFF
len: 14; d_gene: TRBD1; j_gene: TRBJ1-5; v_gene: TRBV10-3; abundance: -; CDR3nt: TGTGCCATCAGTGGGACAGGGCCAAATCAGCCCCAGCATTTT; CDR3aa: CAISGTGPNQPQHF
len: 13; d_gene: TRBD1; j_gene: TRBJ2-7; v_gene: TRBV28; abundance: -; CDR3nt: TGTGCCAGCACGGGACAGGGGTCCTACGAGCAGTACTTC; CDR3aa: CASTGQGSYEQYF
len: 14; d_gene: TRBD2; j_gene: TRBJ2-3; v_gene: TRBV7-9; abundance: -; CDR3nt: TGTGCCAGCAGCTTAGGACTAGCGATCATAACGCAGTATTTT; CDR3aa: CASSLGLAIITQYF
len: 15; d_gene: -; j_gene: TRBJ2-7; v_gene: TRBV14; abundance: -; CDR3nt: TGTGCCAGCAGCCCCCTCGGTAAGAGCTCCTACGAGCAGTACTTC; CDR3aa: CASSPLGKSSYEQYF
len: 17; d_gene: TRBD2; j_gene: TRBJ2-3; v_gene: TRBV28; abundance: few; CDR3nt: TGTGCCAGCACTCTGAGACTAGCGGGAGGGATGACAGATACGCAGTATTTT; CDR3aa: CASTLRLAGGMTDTQYF
len: 13; d_gene: -; j_gene: TRBJ2-5; v_gene: TRBV29-1; abundance: -; CDR3nt: TGCAGCGTTGACGGGCAGGGGGGAGAGACCCAGTACTTC; CDR3aa: CSVDGQGGETQYF
len: 14; d_gene: -; j_gene: TRBJ1-1; v_gene: TRBV7-9; abundance: -; CDR3nt: TGTGCCAGCAGCTTAGGATCCGAGCCACATGAAGCTTTCTTT; CDR3aa: CASSLGSEPHEAFF
len: 13; d_gene: -; j_gene: TRBJ2-7; v_gene: TRBV5-1; abundance: -; CDR3nt: TGCGCCAGCAGCCCGGACGCAGGGCGCGAGCAGTACTTC; CDR3aa: CASSPDAGREQYF
len: 16; d_gene: -; j_gene: TRBJ2-1; v_gene: TRBV6-5; abundance: -; CDR3nt: TGTGCCAGCAGTTACTCCCTAGTTCCCTCCTACAATGAGCAGTTCTTC; CDR3aa: CASSYSLVPSYNEQFF
len: 14; d_gene: -; j_gene: TRBJ2-7; v_gene: TRBV11-2; abundance: -; CDR3nt: TGTGCCAGCAGCTCCGAGCTTTTTTCCTACGAGCAGTACTTC; CDR3aa: CASSSELFSYEQYF
len: 15; d_gene: -; j_gene: TRBJ2-2; v_gene: TRBV28; abundance: few; CDR3nt: TGTGCCACCACCGGTAGCACAGGGCTCACCGGGGAGCTGTTTTTT; CDR3aa: CATTGSTGLTGELFF
len: 17; d_gene: -; j_gene: TRBJ1-5; v_gene: TRBV30; abundance: -; CDR3nt: TGTGCCTGCCGCTACGTAGGGAAGACCGATTACAATCAGCCCCAGCATTTT; CDR3aa: CACRYVGKTDYNQPQHF
len: 16; d_gene: TRBD1; j_gene: TRBJ1-2; v_gene: TRBV6-5; abundance: -; CDR3nt: TGTGCCAGCAGTTCCACCGGGACAGGATTTAACTATGGCTACACCTTC; CDR3aa: CASSSTGTGFNYGYTF